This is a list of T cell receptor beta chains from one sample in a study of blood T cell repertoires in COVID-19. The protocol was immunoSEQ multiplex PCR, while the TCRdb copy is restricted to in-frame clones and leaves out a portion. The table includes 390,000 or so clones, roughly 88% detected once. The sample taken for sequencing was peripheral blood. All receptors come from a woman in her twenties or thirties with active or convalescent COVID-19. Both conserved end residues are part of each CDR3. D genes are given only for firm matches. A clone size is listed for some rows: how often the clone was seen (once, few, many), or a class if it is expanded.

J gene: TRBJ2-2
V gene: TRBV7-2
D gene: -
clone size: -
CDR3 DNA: TGTGCCAGCAGCTTAAGGGGAGGTGGCACCGGGGAGCTGTTTTTT
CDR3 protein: CASSLRGGGTGELFF

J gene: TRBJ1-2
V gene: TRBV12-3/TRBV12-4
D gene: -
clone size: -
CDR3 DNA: TGTGCCAGCAGTTTAGGAGGAGAATATGGCTACACCTTC
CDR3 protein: CASSLGGEYGYTF

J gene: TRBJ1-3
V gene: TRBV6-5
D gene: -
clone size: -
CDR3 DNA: TGTGCCAGCACCGAACGGGTCAGCTCTGGAAACACCATATATTTT
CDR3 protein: CASTERVSSGNTIYF

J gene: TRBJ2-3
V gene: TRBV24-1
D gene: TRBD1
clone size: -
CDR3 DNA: TGTGCCACCAGTGATACCGGGACAGACACAGATACGCAGTATTTT
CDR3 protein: CATSDTGTDTDTQYF

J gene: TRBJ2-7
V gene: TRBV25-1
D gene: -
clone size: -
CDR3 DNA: TGTGCCAGCAGTGAATTCATGTACGAGCAGTACTTC
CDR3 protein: CASSEFMYEQYF

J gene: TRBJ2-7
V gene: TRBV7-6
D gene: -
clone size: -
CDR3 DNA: TGTGCCAGCAGCTTAGCTCCGGGGGTAGGGAACGAGCAGTACTTC
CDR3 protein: CASSLAPGVGNEQYF

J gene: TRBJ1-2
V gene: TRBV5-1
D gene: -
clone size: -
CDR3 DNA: TGCGCCAGCAGCGAGTGGGGGGGTCCCCTCGATGGCTACACCTTC
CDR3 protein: CASSEWGGPLDGYTF

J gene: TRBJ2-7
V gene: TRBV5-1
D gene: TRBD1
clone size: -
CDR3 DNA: TGCGCCAGTCCAAGACAGGGAACCTACGAGCAGTACTTC
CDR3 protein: CASPRQGTYEQYF

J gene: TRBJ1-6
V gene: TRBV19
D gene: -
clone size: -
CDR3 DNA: TGTGCCAGTAGTACAACAGGGTTTTGGTCACCCCTCCACTTT
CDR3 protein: CASSTTGFWSPLHF

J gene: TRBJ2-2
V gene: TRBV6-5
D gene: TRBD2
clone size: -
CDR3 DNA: TGTGCCAGCTGGACTAGCGGGGGGAACACCGGGGAGCTGTTTTTT
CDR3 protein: CASWTSGGNTGELFF

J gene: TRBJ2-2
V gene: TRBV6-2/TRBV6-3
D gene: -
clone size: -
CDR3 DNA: TGTGCCAGCAGTTACGACGGGGGGCCGACCGGGGAGCTGTTTTTT
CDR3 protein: CASSYDGGPTGELFF

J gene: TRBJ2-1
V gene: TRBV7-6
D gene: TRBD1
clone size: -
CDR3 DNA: TGTGCCAGCAACGCCGGGACAGGGGCAAATGAGCAGTTCTTC
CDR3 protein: CASNAGTGANEQFF

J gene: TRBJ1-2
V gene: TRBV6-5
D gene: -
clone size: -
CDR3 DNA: TGTGCCAGCAGCCCGGGTGCCAACTATGGCTACACCTTC
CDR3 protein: CASSPGANYGYTF

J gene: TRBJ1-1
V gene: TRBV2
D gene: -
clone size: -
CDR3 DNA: TGTGCCAGCAGCTGGACAGCCCTGAAGAACACTGAAGCTTTCTTT
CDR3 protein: CASSWTALKNTEAFF

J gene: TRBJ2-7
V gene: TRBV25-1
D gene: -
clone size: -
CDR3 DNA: TGTGCCAGCCGACTAGGGACGGCGGGGCAGTACTTC
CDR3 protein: CASRLGTAGQYF

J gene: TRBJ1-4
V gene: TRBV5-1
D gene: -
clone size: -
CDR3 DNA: TGCGCCAGCAGCCCGGGTGAGGTAGGCGAAAAACTGTTTTTT
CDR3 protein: CASSPGEVGEKLFF

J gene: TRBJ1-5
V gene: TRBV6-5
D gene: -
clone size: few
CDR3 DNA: TGTGCCAGCAGTTACGGCGGGGGTGAGCCCCAGCATTTT
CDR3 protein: CASSYGGGEPQHF

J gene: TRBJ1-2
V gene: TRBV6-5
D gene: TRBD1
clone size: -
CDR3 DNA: TGTGCCAGCAGATCCACAGGGGCCAGCTATGGCTACACCTTC
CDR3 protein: CASRSTGASYGYTF

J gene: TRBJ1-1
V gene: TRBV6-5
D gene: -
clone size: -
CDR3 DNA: TGTGCCAGCAATACAGCCACGTGGACTGAAGCTTTCTTT
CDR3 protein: CASNTATWTEAFF

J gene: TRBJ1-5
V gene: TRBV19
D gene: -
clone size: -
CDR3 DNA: TGTGCCAGTAGTACCGGGACAAATAGCAATCAGCCCCAGCATTTT
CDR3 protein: CASSTGTNSNQPQHF

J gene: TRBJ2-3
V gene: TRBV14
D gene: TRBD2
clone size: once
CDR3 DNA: TGTGCCAGCAGCCAAGGACTAGCGGGGGGATGGGATACGCAGTATTTT
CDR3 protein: CASSQGLAGGWDTQYF

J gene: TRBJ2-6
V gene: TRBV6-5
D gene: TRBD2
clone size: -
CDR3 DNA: TGTGCCAGCTCGCGGGGGAGCTCTGGGGCCAACGTCCTGACTTTC
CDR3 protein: CASSRGSSGANVLTF

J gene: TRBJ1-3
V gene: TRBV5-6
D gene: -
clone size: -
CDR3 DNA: TGTGCCAGCAGCTTGGATCGTAACACCATATATTTT
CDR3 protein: CASSLDRNTIYF

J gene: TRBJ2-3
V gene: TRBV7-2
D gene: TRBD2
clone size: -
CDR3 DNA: TGTGCCAGCAGCTTAGATGGCGGGAGGGCCAGCGATACGCAGTATTTT
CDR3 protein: CASSLDGGRASDTQYF

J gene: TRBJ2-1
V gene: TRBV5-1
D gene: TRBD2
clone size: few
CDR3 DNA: TGCGCCAGCACTAAGGGGCTGGGGCTAGCGGGAGTTAATGAGCAGTTCTTC
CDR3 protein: CASTKGLGLAGVNEQFF

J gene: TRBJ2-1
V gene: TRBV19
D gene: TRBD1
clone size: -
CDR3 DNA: TGTGCCAGTAGTAGGACAGGGGGCGATGAGCAGTTCTTC
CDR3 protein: CASSRTGGDEQFF

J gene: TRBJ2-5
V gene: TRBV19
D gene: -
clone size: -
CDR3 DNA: TGTGCCAGTAGTGTATCGTCCCAAGTCGGAGAGACCCAGTACTTC
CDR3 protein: CASSVSSQVGETQYF

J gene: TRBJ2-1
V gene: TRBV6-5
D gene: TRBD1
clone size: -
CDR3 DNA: TGTGCCAGCAGTTACTCTAGACAGGGACGGAATGAGCAGTTCTTC
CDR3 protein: CASSYSRQGRNEQFF

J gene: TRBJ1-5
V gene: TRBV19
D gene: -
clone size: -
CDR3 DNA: TGTGCCAGTATACGGGGGGCTGGGGACAATCAGCCCCAGCATTTT
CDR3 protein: CASIRGAGDNQPQHF

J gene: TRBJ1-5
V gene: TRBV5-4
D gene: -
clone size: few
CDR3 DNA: TGTGCCAGCAGCGTTCCGGGACACCGAAGGAGTGAGCCCCAGCATTTT
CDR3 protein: CASSVPGHRRSEPQHF

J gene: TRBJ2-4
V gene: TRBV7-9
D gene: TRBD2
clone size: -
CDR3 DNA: TGTGCCAGCAGCTTAGCTAGCGGGGCGGAAAACATTCAGTACTTC
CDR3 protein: CASSLASGAENIQYF

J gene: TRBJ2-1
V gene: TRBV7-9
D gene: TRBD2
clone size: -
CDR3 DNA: TGTGCCAGCAGGGATGGGGCGGGAGGGTACAATGAGCAGTTCTTC
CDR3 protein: CASRDGAGGYNEQFF

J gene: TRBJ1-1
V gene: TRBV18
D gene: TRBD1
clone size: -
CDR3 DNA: TGTGCCAGCTCACCCGAAACAGGGGGGGACACTGAAGCTTTCTTT
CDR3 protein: CASSPETGGDTEAFF

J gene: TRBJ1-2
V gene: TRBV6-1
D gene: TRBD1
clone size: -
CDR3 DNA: TGTGCCAGCAGTGAATGGGGACAGGTCGAGGGTGGCTACACCTTC
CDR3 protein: CASSEWGQVEGGYTF

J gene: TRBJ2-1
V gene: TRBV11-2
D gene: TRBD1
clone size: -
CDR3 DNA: TGTGCCAGCAGATACACAGGGGGCCTTTACAATGAGCAGTTCTTC
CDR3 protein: CASRYTGGLYNEQFF

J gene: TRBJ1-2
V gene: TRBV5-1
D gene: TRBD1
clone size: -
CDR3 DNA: TGCGCCAGCAGCGAAACCAGGGGGAGTTATGGCTACACCTTC
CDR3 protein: CASSETRGSYGYTF

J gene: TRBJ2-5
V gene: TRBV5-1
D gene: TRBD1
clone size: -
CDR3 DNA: TGCGCCAGCAGCTTGGGGGACAGGGGAGTAAAAGAGACCCAGTACTTC
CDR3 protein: CASSLGDRGVKETQYF

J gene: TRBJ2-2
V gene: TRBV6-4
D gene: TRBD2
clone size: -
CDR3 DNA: TGTGCCAGCAGTAGCGGGGGGTCTACCGGGGAGCTGTTTTTT
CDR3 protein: CASSSGGSTGELFF

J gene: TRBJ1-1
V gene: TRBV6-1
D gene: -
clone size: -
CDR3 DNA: TGTGCCAGCAGTGAGGGCAAGGGTGTGGGGGGGGAAACTGAAGCTTTCTTT
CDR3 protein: CASSEGKGVGGETEAFF

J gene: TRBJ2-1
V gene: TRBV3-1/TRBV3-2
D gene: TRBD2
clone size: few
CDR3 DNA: TGTGCCAGCAGCAATAGCGGGGGCGCTTACAATGAGCAGTTCTTC
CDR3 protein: CASSNSGGAYNEQFF

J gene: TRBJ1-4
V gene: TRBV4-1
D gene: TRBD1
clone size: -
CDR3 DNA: TGCGCCAGCAGCCCGGGACAGCCTAATGAAAAACTGTTTTTT
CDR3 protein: CASSPGQPNEKLFF

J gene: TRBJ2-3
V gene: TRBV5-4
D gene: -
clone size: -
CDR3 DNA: TGTGCCAGCAGCTTGGATATCGGAGGCACAGATACGCAGTATTTT
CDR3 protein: CASSLDIGGTDTQYF

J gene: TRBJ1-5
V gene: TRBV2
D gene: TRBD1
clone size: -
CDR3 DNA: TGTGCCAGCACCCCCCGGACAGGTACTAATCAGCCCCAGCATTTT
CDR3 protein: CASTPRTGTNQPQHF

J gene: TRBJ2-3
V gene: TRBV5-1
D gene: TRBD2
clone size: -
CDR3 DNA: TGCGCCAGCAGCTTGACCCTAGCGGGGAACACAGATACGCAGTATTTT
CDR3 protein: CASSLTLAGNTDTQYF

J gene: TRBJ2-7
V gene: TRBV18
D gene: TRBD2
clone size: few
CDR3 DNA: TGTGCCAGCTCACCTGGGACTAATTCCTACGAGCAGTACTTC
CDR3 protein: CASSPGTNSYEQYF

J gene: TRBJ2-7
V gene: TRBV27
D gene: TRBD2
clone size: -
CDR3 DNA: TGTGCCAGCAGTTTACATGGTAGCGGGGGGGCCTACGAGCAGTACTTC
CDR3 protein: CASSLHGSGGAYEQYF

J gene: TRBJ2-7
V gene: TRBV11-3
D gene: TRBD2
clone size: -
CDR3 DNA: TGTGCCAGCAGCTTATCGGGCGGGGGGGCCTACGAGCAGTACTTC
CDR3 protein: CASSLSGGGAYEQYF

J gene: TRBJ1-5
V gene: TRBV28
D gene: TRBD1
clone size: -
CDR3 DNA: TGTGCCAGCAGCCAATCGACAGGGGGTCTGCAGCCCCAGCATTTT
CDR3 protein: CASSQSTGGLQPQHF

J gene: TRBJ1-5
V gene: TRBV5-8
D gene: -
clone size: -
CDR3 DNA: TGTGCCAGCAGCGGAGGACAGAGTGGCAATCAGCCCCAGCATTTT
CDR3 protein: CASSGGQSGNQPQHF

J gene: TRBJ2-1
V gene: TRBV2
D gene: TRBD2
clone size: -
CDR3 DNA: TGTGCCAGCAGAACGGGACTAGCGGAATACAATGAGCAGTTCTTC
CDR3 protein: CASRTGLAEYNEQFF

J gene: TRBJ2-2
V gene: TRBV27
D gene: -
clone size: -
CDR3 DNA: TGTGCCAGCAGTCAGAACACCGGGGAGCTGTTTTTT
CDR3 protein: CASSQNTGELFF